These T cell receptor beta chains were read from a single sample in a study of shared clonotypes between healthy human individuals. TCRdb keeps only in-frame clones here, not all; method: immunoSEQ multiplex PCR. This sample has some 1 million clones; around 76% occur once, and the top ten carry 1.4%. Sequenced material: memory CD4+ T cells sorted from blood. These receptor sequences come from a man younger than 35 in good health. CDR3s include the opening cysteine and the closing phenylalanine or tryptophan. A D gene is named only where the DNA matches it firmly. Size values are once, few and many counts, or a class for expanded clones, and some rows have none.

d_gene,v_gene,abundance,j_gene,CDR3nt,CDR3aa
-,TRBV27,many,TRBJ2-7,TGTGCCAGCAGTCCAGTGTTGGGCTCGAACTACGAGCAGTACTTC,CASSPVLGSNYEQYF
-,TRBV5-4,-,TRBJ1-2,TGTGCCAGCAGCTTGGTTTGGGAATATGGCTACACCTTC,CASSLVWEYGYTF
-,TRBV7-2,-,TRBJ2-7,TGTGCCAGCAGCTTAGCGCTAGGGGTGGACGAGCAGTACTTC,CASSLALGVDEQYF
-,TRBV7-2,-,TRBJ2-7,TGTGCCAGCAGTTTCGACAGGACTCCTTCCTACGAGCAGTACTTC,CASSFDRTPSYEQYF
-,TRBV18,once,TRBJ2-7,TGTGCCAGCTCACCACAGAAGGAATCCCACGAGCAGTACTTC,CASSPQKESHEQYF
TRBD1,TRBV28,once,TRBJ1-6,TGTGCCAGCAGTTCGGGGACAGGGGGGACTATCCTCCACTTT,CASSSGTGGTILHF
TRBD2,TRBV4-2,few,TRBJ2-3,TGTGCCAGCAGCCAGGGACTAGCGGTGTCACTGGGCACAGATACGCAGTATTTT,CASSQGLAVSLGTDTQYF
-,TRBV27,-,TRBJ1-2,TGTGCCAGCTTTCATGCCGTACTAAGGGGGTATTCTTATGGCTACACCTTC,CASFHAVLRGYSYGYTF
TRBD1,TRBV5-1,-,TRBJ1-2,TGCGCCAGCAGCCCCTGGTCCGGTAGGACAGGGGAGCTCGTGGGGTATGGCTACACCTTC,CASSPWSGRTGELVGYGYTF
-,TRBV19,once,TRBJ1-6,TGTGCCAGTAGTATGGGGTGGAGTACTAGTAATTCACCCCTCCACTTT,CASSMGWSTSNSPLHF
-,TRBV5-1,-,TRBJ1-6,TGCGCCAGCAGCTTGGCCCTAGGGGGGTCACCCTATAATTCACCCCTCCACTTT,CASSLALGGSPYNSPLHF
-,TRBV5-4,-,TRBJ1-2,TGTGCCAGCAGCGAGACGGATTATGGCTACACCTTC,CASSETDYGYTF
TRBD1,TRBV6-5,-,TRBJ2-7,TGTGCCAGCAGAAAGGACAGGGCCCCCTACGAGCAGTACTTC,CASRKDRAPYEQYF
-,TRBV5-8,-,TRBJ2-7,TGTGCCAGCAGCAGAGCCGGGACGGTGAGCTCCTACGAGCAGTACTTC,CASSRAGTVSSYEQYF
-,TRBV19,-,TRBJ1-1,TGTGCCAGTAGTATGGTACCGGGGACCGCGGGGACTGAAGCTTTCTTT,CASSMVPGTAGTEAFF
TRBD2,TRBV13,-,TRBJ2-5,TGTGCCAGCAGCTGGGTGGCCGGGGGGGCTACCCAGTACTTC,CASSWVAGGATQYF
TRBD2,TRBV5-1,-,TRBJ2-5,TGCGCCAGCAGCTTGGAACCTAGCGGGGGGGAAGAGACCCAGTACTTC,CASSLEPSGGEETQYF
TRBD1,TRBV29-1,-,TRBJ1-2,TGCAGCGTTGAAGATCGGACAGGGGGCGCGGTTGGTGGCTACACCTTC,CSVEDRTGGAVGGYTF
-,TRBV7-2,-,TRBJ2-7,TGTGCCAGCAGCTTAAAAGCGAGCGGGTATAGCTCCTACGAGCAGTACTTC,CASSLKASGYSSYEQYF
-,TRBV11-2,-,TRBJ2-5,TGTGCCAGCAGCTTTGGGAGGATTGAGACCCAGTACTTC,CASSFGRIETQYF
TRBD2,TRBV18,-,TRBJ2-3,TGTGCCAGCTCACCCATCACTAGCGGGCCAACAGATACGCAGTATTTT,CASSPITSGPTDTQYF
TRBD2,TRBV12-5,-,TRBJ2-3,TGTGCTAGTGCCCCTAGCGGGGGGTCTAGCACAGATACGCAGTATTTT,CASAPSGGSSTDTQYF
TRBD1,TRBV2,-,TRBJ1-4,TGTGCCAGCAGTGGACAGGGCCAAAATGAAAAACTGTTTTTT,CASSGQGQNEKLFF
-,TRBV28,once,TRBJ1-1,TGTGCCAGCACCCCCCCCGGAATGAACACTGAAGCTTTCTTT,CASTPPGMNTEAFF
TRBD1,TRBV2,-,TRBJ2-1,TGTGCCAGCAGTGAACTGACAGGGCAGTACAATGAGCAGTTCTTC,CASSELTGQYNEQFF
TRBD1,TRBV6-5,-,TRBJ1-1,TGTGCCAGCAGGTCGCCTAACAGGGGGGCACGGGCTTTCTTT,CASRSPNRGARAFF
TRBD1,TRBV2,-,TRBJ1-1,TGTGCCATGTCGGGACAGGCGAACACTGAAGCTTTCTTT,CAMSGQANTEAFF
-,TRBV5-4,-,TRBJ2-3,TGTGCCAGCAGCTTCGCTTTGGAGGGAACAGATACGCAGTATTTT,CASSFALEGTDTQYF
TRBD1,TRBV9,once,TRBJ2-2,TGTGCCAGCAGCGGGCCCCGGGACAGGGCGGTCCCGTCCTCGAGGAACACCGGGGAGCTGTTTTTT,CASSGPRDRAVPSSRNTGELFF